The clone carrying this TCR beta chain was seen at least ten times. Its antigen is unidentified. Read coverage stops 3 residues before the CDR3 terminus; the germline J gene supplies the remainder. This CDR3 comprises 14 residues. Per the germline V gene, CDR1 is SEHNR and CDR2 is FQNEAQ (reference sequence). V shed 3 bases and J shed 1 base, with 10 bases lying between them. This specimen belongs to a study of T cell clonality in common variable immunodeficiency. General study results and limits: Authors noted CVID clonality's cause needs subpopulation repertoire sequencing. Shared TCRbeta clones were fewer between CVID subjects than controls. Compared with healthy controls, CVID subjects showed increased TCRbeta clonality, mostly in about a third.

Some clones are missing from TCRdb's copy, which holds only in-frame ones; the method was immunoSEQ multiplex PCR. This sample carries some 60,000 clones and no singletons, and roughly 1.7% goes to the top ten. The sequencing input was peripheral blood mononuclear cells. This receptor was identified in a person aged 18 to 69 in good health. The chain carries TRBV7-9 and TRBJ2-7, with D perhaps TRBD2 (5 bases). The CDR3 protein is CASSLAGPSYEQYF. The DNA read from the CDR3 is TGTGCCAGCAGCTTGGCGGGCCCTTCCTACGAG.